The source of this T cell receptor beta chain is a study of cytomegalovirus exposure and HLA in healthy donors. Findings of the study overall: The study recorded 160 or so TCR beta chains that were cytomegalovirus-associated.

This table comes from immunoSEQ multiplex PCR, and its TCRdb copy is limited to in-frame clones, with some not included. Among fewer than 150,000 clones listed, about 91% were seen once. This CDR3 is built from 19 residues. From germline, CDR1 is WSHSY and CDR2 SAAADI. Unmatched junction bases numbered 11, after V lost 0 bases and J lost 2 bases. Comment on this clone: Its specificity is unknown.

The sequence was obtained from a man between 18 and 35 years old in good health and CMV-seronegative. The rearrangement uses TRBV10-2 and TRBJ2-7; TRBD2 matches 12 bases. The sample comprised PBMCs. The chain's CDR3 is CASSESRRGLAGQAYEQYF. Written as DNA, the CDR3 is TGCGCCAGCAGTGAGTCGAGAAGAGGACTAGCGGGGCAAGCCTACGAGCAGTACTTC.